These 2 T cell receptor beta chains came from one sample sequenced in a study of identical twins. MiXCR, run by TCRdb on the 5' RACE reads, gives a single entry per CDR3 protein. In the table there are 600,000 to 850,000 distinct CDR3 sequences, approximately 18% of which are singletons. The data also belong to a second study, concerning T cells expressing NK-cell markers.

Sequencing was performed on PBMCs. The receptors shown here come from a woman under 30 in good health.

The chain uses TRBV20-1 and TRBJ2-1, with 8 positions matching TRBD2. V was clipped by 1 base and J by 7 bases; unmatched bases: 12. From germline, CDR1 is DFQATT and CDR2 SNEGSKA (reference sequence). The CDR3 is 16 residues long. DNA of the CDR3: TGCAGTGCTAGAGTTTTCCTAGCGGGCGGGGGGAATGAGCAGTTCTTC. The encoded protein is CSARVFLAGGGNEQFF.

This clonotype has more than one count but fewer than ten. V is TRBV3-1 and J is TRBJ1-5, with 7 bases fitting TRBD1. The CDR3 sequence is 16 residues long. V lost 4 bases, J lost 0 bases, and 6 bases stayed unmatched. Germline-derived CDR1 and CDR2 are LGHDT and YNNKEL (reference sequence). The CDR3 sequence: CASSLGTDASNQPQHF. CDR3 sequence (DNA): TGTGCCAGCAGCCTCGGGACAGACGCTAGCAATCAGCCCCAGCATTTT.